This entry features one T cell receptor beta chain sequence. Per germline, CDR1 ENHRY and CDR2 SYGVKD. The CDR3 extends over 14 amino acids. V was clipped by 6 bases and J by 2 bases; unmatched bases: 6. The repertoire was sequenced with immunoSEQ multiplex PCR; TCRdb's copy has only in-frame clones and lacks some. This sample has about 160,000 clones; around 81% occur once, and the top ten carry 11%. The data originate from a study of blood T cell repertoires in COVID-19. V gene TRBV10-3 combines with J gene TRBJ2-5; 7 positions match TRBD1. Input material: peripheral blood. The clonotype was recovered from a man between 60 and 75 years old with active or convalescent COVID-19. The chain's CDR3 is CAISAGTAQETQYF. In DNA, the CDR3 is TGTGCCATCAGCGCCGGGACAGCACAAGAGACCCAGTACTTC.